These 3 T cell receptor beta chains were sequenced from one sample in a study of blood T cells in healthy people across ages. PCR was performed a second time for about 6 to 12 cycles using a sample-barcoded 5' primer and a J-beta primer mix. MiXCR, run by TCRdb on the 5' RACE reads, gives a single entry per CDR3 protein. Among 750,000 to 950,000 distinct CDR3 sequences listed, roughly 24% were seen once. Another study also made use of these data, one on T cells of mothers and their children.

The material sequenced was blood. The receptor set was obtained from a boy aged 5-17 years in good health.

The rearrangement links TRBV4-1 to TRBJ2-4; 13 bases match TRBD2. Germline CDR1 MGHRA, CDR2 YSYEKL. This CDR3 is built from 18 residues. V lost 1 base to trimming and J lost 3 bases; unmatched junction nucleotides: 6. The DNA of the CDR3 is TGCGCCAGCAGCCAAGGACTAGCGGGGGGCAGGGTCAAAAACATTCAGTACTTC. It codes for CASSQGLAGGRVKNIQYF.

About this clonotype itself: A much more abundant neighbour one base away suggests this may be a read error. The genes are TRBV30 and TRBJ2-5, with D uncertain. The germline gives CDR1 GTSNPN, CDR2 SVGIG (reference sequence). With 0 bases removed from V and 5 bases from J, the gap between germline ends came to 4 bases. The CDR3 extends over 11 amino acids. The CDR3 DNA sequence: TGTGCCTGGAGTGTAGTGGAGACCCAGTACTTC. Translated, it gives CAWSVVETQYF.

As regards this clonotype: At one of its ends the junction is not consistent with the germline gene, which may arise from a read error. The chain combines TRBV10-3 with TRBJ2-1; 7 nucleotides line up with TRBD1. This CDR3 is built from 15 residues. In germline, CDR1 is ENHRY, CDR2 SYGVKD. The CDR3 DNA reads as TGTGCCGTCAGTGCAACCGGGACAGACTACAATGAGCAGTTCTTC. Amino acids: CAVSATGTDYNEQFF.